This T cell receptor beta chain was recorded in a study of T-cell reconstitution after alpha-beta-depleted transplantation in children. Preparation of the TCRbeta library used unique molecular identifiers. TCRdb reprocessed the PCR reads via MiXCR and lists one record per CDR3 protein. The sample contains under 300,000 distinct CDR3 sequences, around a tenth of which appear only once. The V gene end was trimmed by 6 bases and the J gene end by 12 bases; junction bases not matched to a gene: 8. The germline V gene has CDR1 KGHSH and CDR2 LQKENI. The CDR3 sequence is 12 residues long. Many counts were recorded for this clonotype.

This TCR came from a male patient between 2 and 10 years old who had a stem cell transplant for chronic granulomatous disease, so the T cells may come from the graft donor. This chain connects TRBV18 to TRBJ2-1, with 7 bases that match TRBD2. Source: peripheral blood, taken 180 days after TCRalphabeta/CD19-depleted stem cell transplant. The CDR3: CASSPLSGGQFF. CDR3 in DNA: TGTGCCAGCTCCCCGCTATCGGGGGGGCAGTTCTTC.